The clone carrying this T cell receptor beta chain was detected only once. This record comes from a study of blood T cell repertoires in COVID-19. Study-level background: Collection of acute and convalescent COVID-19 samples took place in the United States, Italy and Spain.

Generated by immunoSEQ multiplex PCR, the TCRdb table keeps only in-frame clones and is missing some. The table shows roughly 220,000 clones, with approximately 86% occurring only once. Everyone who took part was about 18 to 90 years old, and they came from over 20 US areas. Unmatched junction bases numbered 6, after V lost 6 bases and J lost 7 bases. The CDR3 covers 12 residues. The TCR originated in a woman between 45 and 65 years old with acute COVID-19. The sample was PBMCs or T cells enriched from blood (not recorded which). The chain is built from TRBV12-3 or TRBV12-4 and TRBJ2-7; TRBD1 matches 7 bases. CDR3 loop: CASSQDRSEQYF. The CDR3 DNA follows: TGTGCCAGCAGCCAGGACAGGAGTGAGCAGTACTTC.